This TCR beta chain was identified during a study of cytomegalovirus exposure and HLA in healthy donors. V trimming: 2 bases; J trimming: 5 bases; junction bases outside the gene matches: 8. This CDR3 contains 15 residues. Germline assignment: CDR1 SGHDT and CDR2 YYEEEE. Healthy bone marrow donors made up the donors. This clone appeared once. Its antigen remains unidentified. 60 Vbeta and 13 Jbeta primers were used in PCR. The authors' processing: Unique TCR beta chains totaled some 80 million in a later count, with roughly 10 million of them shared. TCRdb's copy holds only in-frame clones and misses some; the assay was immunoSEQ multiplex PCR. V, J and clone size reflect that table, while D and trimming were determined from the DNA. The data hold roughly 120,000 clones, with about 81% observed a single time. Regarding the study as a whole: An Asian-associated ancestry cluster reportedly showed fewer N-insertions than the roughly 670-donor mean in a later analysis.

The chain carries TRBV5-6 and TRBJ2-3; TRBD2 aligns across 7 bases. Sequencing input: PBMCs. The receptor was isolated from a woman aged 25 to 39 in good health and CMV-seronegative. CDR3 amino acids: CASSLDPGRGDTQYF. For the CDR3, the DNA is TGTGCCAGCAGCTTAGATCCGGGGAGGGGAGATACGCAGTATTTT.